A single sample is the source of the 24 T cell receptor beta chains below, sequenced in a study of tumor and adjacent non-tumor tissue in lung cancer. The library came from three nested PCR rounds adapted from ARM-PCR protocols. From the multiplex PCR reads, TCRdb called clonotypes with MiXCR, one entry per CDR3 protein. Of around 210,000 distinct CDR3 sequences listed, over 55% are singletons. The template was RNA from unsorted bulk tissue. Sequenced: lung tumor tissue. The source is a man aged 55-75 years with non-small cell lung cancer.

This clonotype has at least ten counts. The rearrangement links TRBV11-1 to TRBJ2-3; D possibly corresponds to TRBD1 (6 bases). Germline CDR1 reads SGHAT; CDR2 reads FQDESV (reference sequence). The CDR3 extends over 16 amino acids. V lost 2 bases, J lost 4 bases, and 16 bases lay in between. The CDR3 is CASSLPAGRGPDTQYF. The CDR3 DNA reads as TGTGCCAGCAGCTTACCGGCCGGCAGGGGTCCAGATACGCAGTATTTT.

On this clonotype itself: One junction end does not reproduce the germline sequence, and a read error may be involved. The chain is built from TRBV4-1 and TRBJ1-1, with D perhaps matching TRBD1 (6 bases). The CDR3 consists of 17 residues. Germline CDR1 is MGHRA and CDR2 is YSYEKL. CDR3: CASSQRGDPWLNTEAFF. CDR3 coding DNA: TGCGCCAGCAGCCAAAGGGGGGATCCGTGGCTGAACACTGAAGCTTTCTTC.

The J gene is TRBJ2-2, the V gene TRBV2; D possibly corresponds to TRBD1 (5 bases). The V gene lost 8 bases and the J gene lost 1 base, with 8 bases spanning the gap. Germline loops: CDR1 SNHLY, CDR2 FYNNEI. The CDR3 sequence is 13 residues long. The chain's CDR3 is CASRTMNTGELFF. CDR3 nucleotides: TGTGCCAGCCGGACAATGAACACCGGGGAGCTGTTTTTT.

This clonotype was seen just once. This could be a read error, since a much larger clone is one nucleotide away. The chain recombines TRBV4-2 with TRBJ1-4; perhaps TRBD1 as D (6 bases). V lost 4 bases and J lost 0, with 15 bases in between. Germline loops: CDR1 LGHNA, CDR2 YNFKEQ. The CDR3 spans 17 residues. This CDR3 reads CASSRDMRGATNEKLFF. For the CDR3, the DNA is TGTGCCAGCAGCCGGGACATGCGGGGGGCAACTAATGAAAAACTGTTTTTT.

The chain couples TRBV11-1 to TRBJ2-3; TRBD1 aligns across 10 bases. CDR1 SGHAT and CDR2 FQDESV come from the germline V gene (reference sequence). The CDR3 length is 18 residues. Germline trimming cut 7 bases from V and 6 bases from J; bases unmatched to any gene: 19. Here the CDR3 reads CASNYSQGQGIGSDTQYF. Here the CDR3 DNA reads TGTGCCAGCAACTATTCGCAGGGACAGGGGATCGGATCTGATACGCAGTATTTT.

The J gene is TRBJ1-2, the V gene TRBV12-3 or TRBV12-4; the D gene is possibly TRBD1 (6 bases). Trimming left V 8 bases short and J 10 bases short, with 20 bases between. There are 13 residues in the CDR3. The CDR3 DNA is TGTGCCAGCGCCTTAGGGGGGGCGCGTGCCTACACCTTC. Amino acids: CASALGGARAYTF.

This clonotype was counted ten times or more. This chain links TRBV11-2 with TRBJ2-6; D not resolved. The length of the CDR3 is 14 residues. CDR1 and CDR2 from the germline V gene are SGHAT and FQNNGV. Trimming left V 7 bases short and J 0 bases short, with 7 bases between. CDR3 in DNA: TGTGCCAGCAAAGCTATCTCTGGGGCCAACGTCCTGACTTTC. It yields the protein CASKAISGANVLTF. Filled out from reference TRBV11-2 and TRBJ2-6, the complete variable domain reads EAGVAQSPRYKIIEKRQSVAFWCNPISGHATLYWYQQILGQGPKLLIQFQNNGVVDDSQLPKDRFSAERLKGVDSTLKIQPAKLEDSAVYLCASKAISGANVLTFGAGSRLTVL.

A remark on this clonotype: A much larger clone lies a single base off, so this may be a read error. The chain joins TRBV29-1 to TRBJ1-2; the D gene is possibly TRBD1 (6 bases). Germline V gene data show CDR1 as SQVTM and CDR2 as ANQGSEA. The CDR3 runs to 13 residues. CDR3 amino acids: CCGVRGANYGYTF. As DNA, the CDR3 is TGCTGCGGCGTCAGGGGCGCTAACTATGGCTACACCTTC. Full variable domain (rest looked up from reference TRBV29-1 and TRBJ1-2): SAVISQKPSRDICQRGTSLTIQCQVDSQVTMMFWYRQQPGQSLTLIATANQGSEATYESGFVIDKFPISRPNLTFSTLTVSNMSPEDSSIYLCCGVRGANYGYTFGSGTRLTVV.

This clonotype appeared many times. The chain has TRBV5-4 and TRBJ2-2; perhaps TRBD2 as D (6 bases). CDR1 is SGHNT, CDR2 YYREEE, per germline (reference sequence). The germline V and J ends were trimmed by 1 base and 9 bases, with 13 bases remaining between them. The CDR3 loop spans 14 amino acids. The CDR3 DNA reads TGTGCCAGCAGCTTGAGTGGCCTAGCGAGGGAGCTGTTTTTT. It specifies CASSLSGLARELFF. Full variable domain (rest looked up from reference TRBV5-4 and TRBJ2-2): ETGVTQSPTHLIKTRGQQVTLRCSSQSGHNTVSWYQQALGQGPQFIFQYYREEENGRGNFPPRFSGLQFPNYSSELNVNALELDDSALYLCASSLSGLARELFFGEGSRLTVL.

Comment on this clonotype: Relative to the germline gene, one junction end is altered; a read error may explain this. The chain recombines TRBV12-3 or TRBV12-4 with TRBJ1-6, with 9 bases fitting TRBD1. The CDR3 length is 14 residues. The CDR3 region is CASRGQGRDSPPHF. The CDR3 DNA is TGTGCCAGCAGGGGACAGGGAAGGGATTCACCCCCCCACTTT.

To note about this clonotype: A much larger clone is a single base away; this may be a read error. CDR3 nucleotides: TGTGCCAACAGTTCGGGACTAGCGGGAGTAGTAAACACCGGGGAGCTGTTTTTT. This sequence encodes CANSSGLAGVVNTGELFF. V and J are TRBV12-3 or TRBV12-4 and TRBJ2-2, with 14 bases identical to TRBD2. This CDR3 has 18 residues.

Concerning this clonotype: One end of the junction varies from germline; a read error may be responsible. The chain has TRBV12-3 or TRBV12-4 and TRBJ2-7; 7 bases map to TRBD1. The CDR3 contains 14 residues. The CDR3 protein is CANSVDRDSYEQYF. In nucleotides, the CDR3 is TGTGCCAACAGTGTAGACAGGGATTCCTACGAGCAATACTTC.

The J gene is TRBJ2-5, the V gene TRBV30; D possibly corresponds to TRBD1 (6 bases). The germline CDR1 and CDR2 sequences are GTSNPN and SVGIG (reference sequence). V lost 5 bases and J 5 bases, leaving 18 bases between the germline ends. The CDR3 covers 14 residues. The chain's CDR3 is CAWSRTAIEETQYF. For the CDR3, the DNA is TGTGCCTGGTCTCGGACAGCCATTGAGGAGACCCAGTACTTC.

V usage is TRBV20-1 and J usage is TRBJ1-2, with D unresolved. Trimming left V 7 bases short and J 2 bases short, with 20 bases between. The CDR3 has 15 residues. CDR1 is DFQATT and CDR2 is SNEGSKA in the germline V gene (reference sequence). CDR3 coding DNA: TGCAGTGTGGCTAAAGGACCCACCCCGAACTATGGCTACACCTTC. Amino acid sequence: CSVAKGPTPNYGYTF.

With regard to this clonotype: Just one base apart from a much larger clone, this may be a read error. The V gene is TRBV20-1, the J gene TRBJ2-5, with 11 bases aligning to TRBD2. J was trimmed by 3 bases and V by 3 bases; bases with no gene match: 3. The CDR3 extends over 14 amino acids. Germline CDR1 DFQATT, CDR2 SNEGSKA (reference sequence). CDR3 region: CSASSGGAKETQYF. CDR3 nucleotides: TGCAGTGCTAGTAGCGGGGGGGCCAAAGAGACCCAGTACTTC.

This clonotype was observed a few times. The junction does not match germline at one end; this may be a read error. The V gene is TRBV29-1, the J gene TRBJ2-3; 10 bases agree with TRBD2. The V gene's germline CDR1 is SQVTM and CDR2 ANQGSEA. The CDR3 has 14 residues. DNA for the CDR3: TGCAACGTTGTCCTGGGACTAGCGTCCGATACGCAGTATTTT. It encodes CNVVLGLASDTQYF.

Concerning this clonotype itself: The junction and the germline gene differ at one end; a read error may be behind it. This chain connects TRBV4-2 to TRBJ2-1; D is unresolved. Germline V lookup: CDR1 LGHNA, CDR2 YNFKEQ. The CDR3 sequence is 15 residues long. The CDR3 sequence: CASSQATRSYNELFF. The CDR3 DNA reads TGTGCCAGCAGCCAGGCAACGCGATCCTACAATGAGCTGTTCTTC.

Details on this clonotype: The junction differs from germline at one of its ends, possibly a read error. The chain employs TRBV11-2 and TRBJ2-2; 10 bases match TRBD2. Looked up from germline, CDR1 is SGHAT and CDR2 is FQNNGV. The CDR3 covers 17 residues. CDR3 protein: CASGLVSGGTNTGGLFF. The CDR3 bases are TGTGCCAGCGGCTTAGTTAGCGGGGGGACGAACACCGGGGGGCTGTTTTTT.

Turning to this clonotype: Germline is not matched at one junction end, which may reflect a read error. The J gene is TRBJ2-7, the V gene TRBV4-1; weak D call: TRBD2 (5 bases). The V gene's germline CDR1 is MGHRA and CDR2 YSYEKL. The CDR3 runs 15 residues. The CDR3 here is CASSQDPVGVGGQYF. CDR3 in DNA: TGCGCCAGCAGCCAAGATCCAGTGGGAGTAGGTGGGCAGTACTTT.

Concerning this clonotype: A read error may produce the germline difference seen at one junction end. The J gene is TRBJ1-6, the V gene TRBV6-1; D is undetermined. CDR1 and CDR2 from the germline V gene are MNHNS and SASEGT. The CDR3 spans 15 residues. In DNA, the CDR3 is TGTGCCACCGGACGGGCACACTCCTATAATTCACCCTTCCACTTT. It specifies CATGRAHSYNSPFHF.

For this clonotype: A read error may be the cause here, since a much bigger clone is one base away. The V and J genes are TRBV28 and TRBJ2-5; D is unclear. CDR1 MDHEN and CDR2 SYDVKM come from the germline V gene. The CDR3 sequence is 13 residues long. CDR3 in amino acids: CASSLIYGETHYF. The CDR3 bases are TGTGCCAGCAGTTTAATTTACGGAGAGACCCATTACTTC.

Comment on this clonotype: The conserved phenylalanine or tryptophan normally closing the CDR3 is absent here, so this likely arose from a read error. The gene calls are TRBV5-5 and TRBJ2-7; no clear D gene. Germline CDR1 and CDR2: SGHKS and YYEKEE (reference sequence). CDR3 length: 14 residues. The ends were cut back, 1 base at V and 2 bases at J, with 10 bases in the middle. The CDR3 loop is CASSLTGKAYEQYI. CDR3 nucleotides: TGTGCCAGCAGCTTGACTGGGAAAGCCTACGAGCAGTACATC.

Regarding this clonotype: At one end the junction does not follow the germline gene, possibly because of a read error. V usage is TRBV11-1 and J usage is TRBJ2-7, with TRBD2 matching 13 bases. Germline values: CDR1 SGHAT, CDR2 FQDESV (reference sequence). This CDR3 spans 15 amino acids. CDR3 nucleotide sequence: TGTACCAGCACCCCCCGGGGACTAGCGGGAAACGAACAGTACTTC. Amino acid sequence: CTSTPRGLAGNEQYF. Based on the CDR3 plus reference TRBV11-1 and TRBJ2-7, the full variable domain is EAEVAQSPRYKITEKSQAVAFWCDPISGHATLYWYRQILGQGPELLVQFQDESVVDDSQLPKDRFSAERLKGVDSTLKIQPAELGDSAMYLCTSTPRGLAGNEQYFGPGTRLTVT.

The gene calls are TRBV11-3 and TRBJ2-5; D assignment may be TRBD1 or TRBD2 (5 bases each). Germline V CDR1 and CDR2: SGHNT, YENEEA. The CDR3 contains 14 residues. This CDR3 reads CPSSSGPVQETQYF. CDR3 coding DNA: TGTCCTAGCAGCTCGGGACCGGTCCAAGAGACCCAGTACTTC.